The source of this T cell receptor (beta chain) is a study of T cell responses to AZD1222 COVID-19 vaccine. Study information: Second-dose groups at about 4 or about 12 weeks were pooled. Study-level results: At 160-218 and 743-854, vaccine-associated CD4 TCRs were dominant, and they spanned spike. White British ancestry dominated among donors, who included more females, and clonal diversity was possibly underestimated. Sampling captured repertoires only after the peak T cell response.

Deletions cut 3 bases from V and 0 bases from J, with 8 bases between. The germline gives CDR1 SGHTA, CDR2 FQGTGA. The CDR3 has 15 amino acids. TCRdb's table, derived via immunoSEQ multiplex PCR, lists solely in-frame clones and lacks some. This table has approximately 150,000 clones, roughly 87% appearing once. On this clone itself: Its antigen is not known.

The TCR sequence derives from an adult in good health. This chain joins TRBV7-3 and TRBJ2-2; D is ambiguous. The sample in question was peripheral blood, obtained on day 0 of AZD1222 vaccination. This chain's CDR3 is CASSFGPPNTGELFF. As DNA, the CDR3 is TGTGCCAGCAGCTTCGGGCCCCCGAACACCGGGGAGCTGTTTTTT.